Below are 7 T cell receptor beta chains sequenced from a single sample in a study of cytomegalovirus exposure and HLA in healthy donors. Only in-frame clones appear in the TCRdb table, and some are missing; sequencing was by immunoSEQ multiplex PCR. The sample includes about 130,000 clones, around 94% of them seen just once. Input material: PBMCs. These receptors originate from a young woman in good health and CMV-seronegative.

This sequence joins TRBV4-1 and TRBJ2-1; D possibly corresponds to TRBD2 (6 bases). Germline loops: CDR1 MGHRA, CDR2 YSYEKL. The V end was cut by 1 base, the J end by 1 base, with 8 bases between. CDR3 size: 15 residues. The CDR3 protein is CASSQVGGSYNEQFF. The CDR3, as DNA: TGCGCCAGCAGCCAAGTGGGGGGTTCCTACAATGAGCAGTTCTTC.

This chain links TRBV4-2 with TRBJ2-7, with 10 bases identical to TRBD2. The CDR3 sequence is 16 residues long. J lost 7 bases, V lost 4 bases, and 13 bases had no gene match. The germline V gene has CDR1 LGHNA and CDR2 YNFKEQ. The CDR3 region has the DNA TGTGCCAGCAGCCTCGCTCAGCGGGAGGGTGCTTTGGAGCAGTACTTC. Its translation: CASSLAQREGALEQYF.

The chain is built from TRBV7-9 and TRBJ2-1; 11 nucleotides align to TRBD1. J was trimmed by 7 bases and V by 6 bases; bases with no gene match: 8. This CDR3 is 15 amino acids long. Germline V gene lookup returns CDR1 SEHNR and CDR2 FQNEAQ (reference sequence). The CDR3: CASSPGTGGLNEQFF. For the CDR3, the DNA is TGTGCCAGCAGTCCCGGGACAGGGGGTTTAAATGAGCAGTTCTTC.

This chain connects TRBV29-1 to TRBJ2-1; possible D gene TRBD2, 6 bases. Trimming stripped 4 bases from V and 0 bases from J, with 10 bases between. The CDR3 sequence is 14 residues long. From germline, CDR1 is SQVTM and CDR2 ANQGSEA. The CDR3, as DNA: TGCAGCGTTGTTCTAGCGAGCTCCTACAATGAGCAGTTCTTC. Amino acid sequence: CSVVLASSYNEQFF.

This clone was counted only a few times. The chain recombines TRBV30 with TRBJ1-2; no definite D call. This CDR3 spans 13 amino acids. Germline CDR1 is GTSNPN and CDR2 is SVGIG (reference sequence). V gave up 0 bases and J gave up 4 bases, with 9 bases separating them. The CDR3 bases are TGTGCCTGGAGTGTACCTCTGGCCTATGGCTACACCTTC. Translating it yields CAWSVPLAYGYTF.

V is TRBV30 and J is TRBJ2-3; 7 bases line up with TRBD2. Germline CDR1 GTSNPN, CDR2 SVGIG (reference sequence). This CDR3 contains 14 residues. The trim removed 2 bases at V and 2 bases at J, leaving 4 bases unmatched. The CDR3 spells CAWSSGANTDTQYF. In DNA form, the CDR3 reads TGTGCCTGGAGTAGCGGGGCAAACACAGATACGCAGTATTTT. Based on the CDR3 plus reference TRBV30 and TRBJ2-3, the full variable domain is SQTIHQWPATLVQPVGSPLSLECTVEGTSNPNLYWYRQAAGRGLQLLFYSVGIGQISSEVPQNLSASRPQDRQFILSSKKLLLSDSGFYLCAWSSGANTDTQYFGPGTRLTVL.

The chain is built from TRBV6-5 and TRBJ2-7; tentative D call: TRBD1 (7 bases). This CDR3 region has 15 residues. V lost 2 bases and J lost 1, with 12 bases in between. Per germline, CDR1 MNHEY and CDR2 SVGAGI. In DNA, the CDR3 is TGTGCCAGCAGTTACGGAGGGGGCGTTTCCTACGAGCAGTACTTC. This sequence encodes CASSYGGGVSYEQYF.